Each of the 7 T cell receptor beta chains below was sequenced from the same sample in a study of blood T cell repertoires in COVID-19. Sequenced by immunoSEQ multiplex PCR; TCRdb stores in-frame clones only, minus some. The sample has about 230,000 clones, approximately 81% seen once. The sample taken for sequencing was peripheral blood. These receptors were collected from a man in his forties with acute or convalescent COVID-19.

The CDR3: CASRRLRGRAGGIDNEQFF. CDR3 nucleotide sequence: TGTGCCAGCAGGAGGCTTAGGGGTCGAGCGGGGGGTATTGACAATGAGCAGTTCTTC. The chain recombines TRBV11-2 with TRBJ2-1; the match to TRBD2 covers 9 bases. Per the germline V gene, CDR1 is SGHAT and CDR2 is FQNNGV. V shed 6 bases and J 5 bases; nucleotides not matched to a gene: 20. The CDR3 has 19 residues.

V gene TRBV3-1 (or the pseudogene TRBV3-2) combines with J gene TRBJ2-1, with TRBD2 matching 9 bases. The V and J ends lost 6 bases and 0 bases, in that order; junction bases with no gene match: 15. This CDR3 is 19 amino acids long. The germline V gene has CDR1 LGHDT and CDR2 YNNKEL (reference sequence). The CDR3 loop is CASSPIVSGGFLSYNEQFF. The CDR3, as DNA: TGTGCCAGCAGTCCGATTGTAAGCGGGGGGTTTCTCTCCTACAATGAGCAGTTCTTC.

The chain joins TRBV6-1 to TRBJ2-6; tentatively, D is TRBD2 (5 bases). The CDR3 is made up of 15 amino acids. The V and J ends lost 6 bases and 0 bases respectively, with 9 bases between them. CDR1 is MNHNS, CDR2 SASEGT, per germline. In DNA form, the CDR3 reads TGTGCCAGCAGGAAGCGGTCCTCTGGGGCCAACGTCCTGACTTTC. Residues: CASRKRSSGANVLTF.

The chain combines TRBV30 with TRBJ2-6, with no clear D. CDR3 length: 16 amino acids. Germline lookup yields CDR1 GTSNPN and CDR2 SVGIG (reference sequence). V lost 1 base and J 0 bases, leaving 10 bases between the germline ends. The CDR3 sequence: CAWSALHSSGANVLTF. CDR3 sequence (DNA): TGTGCCTGGAGTGCCCTCCACAGCTCTGGGGCCAACGTCCTGACTTTC.

DNA for the CDR3: TGTGCCACCAGCAGAGATCTTGGGACAGGGAGCTACGAGCAGTACTTC. Its translation: CATSRDLGTGSYEQYF. The chain carries TRBV15 and TRBJ2-7, with 9 nucleotides matching TRBD1. The V and J ends lost 0 bases and 3 bases, in that order; junction bases with no gene match: 6. The CDR3 is 16 residues long. Germline CDR1 LNHNV, CDR2 YYDKDF (reference sequence).

The chain is built from TRBV19 and TRBJ1-5; 9 nucleotides line up with TRBD1. The CDR3 consists of 15 residues. Germline V CDR1 and CDR2: LNHDA, SQIVND (reference sequence). V dropped 3 bases and J dropped 6; count of bases not matched to a gene: 6. DNA for the CDR3: TGTGCCAGTAGTATGCCGGGACAGGGAGGTCAGCCCCAGCATTTT. Encoded protein: CASSMPGQGGQPQHF.

V usage is TRBV19 and J usage is TRBJ1-1; 7 nucleotides line up with TRBD1. The CDR3 runs to 15 residues. Germline lookup yields CDR1 LNHDA and CDR2 SQIVND (reference sequence). The V and J ends lost 1 base and 3 bases, in that order; junction bases with no gene match: 5. CDR3: CASSIGGQVHTEAFF. CDR3 DNA: TGTGCCAGTAGTATAGGAGGACAGGTACACACTGAAGCTTTCTTT.